These 26 T cell receptor beta chains share one sample of origin, sequenced in a study of CD8+ T cells in alopecia areata. Isolated RNA was reverse transcribed into cDNA used as the sequencing template. Only in-frame clones appear in the TCRdb table, and some are missing; sequencing was by immunoSEQ multiplex PCR. The sample has 150,000 to 200,000 clones; 65% to 75% are singletons. The sequencing here drew on CD8+ T cells sorted from blood, taken at week 0. These receptors came from a human donor with alopecia areata.

The chain carries TRBV10-2 and TRBJ1-1, with D perhaps TRBD1 (5 bases). The ends were cut back, 4 bases at V and 1 base at J, with 10 bases in the middle. The CDR3 is 14 amino acids. The germline gives CDR1 WSHSY, CDR2 SAAADI. CDR3 amino acids: CASSGSQGNTEAFF. The CDR3 nucleotides are TGCGCCAGCAGTGGATCTCAGGGGAACACTGAAGCTTTCTTT.

This sequence joins TRBV28 and TRBJ2-1; 16 nucleotides match TRBD2. CDR1 is MDHEN and CDR2 is SYDVKM in the germline V gene. The CDR3 extends over 17 amino acids. With 8 bases clipped from V and 2 bases from J, the junction kept 6 bases outside the gene matches. The CDR3 spells CASQGLAGGPTYNEQFF. In nucleotides, the CDR3 is TGTGCCAGCCAGGGACTAGCGGGGGGGCCCACCTACAATGAGCAGTTCTTC.

The chain links TRBV11-2 to TRBJ1-4, with a tentative D call TRBD1 (6 bases). Germline assignment: CDR1 SGHAT and CDR2 FQNNGV. V lost 6 bases, J lost 11 bases, and 13 bases lay in between. The CDR3 extends over 12 amino acids. The CDR3 DNA sequence: TGTGCCAGCAGGCCACTTCAGGGGAAACTGTTTTTT. Its translation is CASRPLQGKLFF.

The chain recombines TRBV5-1 with TRBJ2-1, with a tentative D call TRBD1 (5 bases). CDR1 and CDR2 from the germline V gene are SGHRS and YFSETQ. Between the trimmed V and J ends, which lost 6 bases and 5 bases, there was a span of 18 bases. This CDR3 spans 15 amino acids. CDR3 residues: CASNGPGIPDNEQFF. CDR3 DNA sequence: TGCGCCAGCAACGGACCAGGGATCCCGGACAATGAGCAGTTCTTC.

This clone was detected only once. The chain recombines TRBV15 with TRBJ2-7, with a possible D match to TRBD1 (5 bases). With 0 bases removed from V and 4 bases from J, the gap between germline ends came to 13 bases. The CDR3 is 15 residues long. From germline, CDR1 is LNHNV and CDR2 YYDKDF (reference sequence). The CDR3 nucleotides read TGTGCCACCAGCAGAGATTGGCAGGGCCGGTACGAGCAGTACTTC. It specifies CATSRDWQGRYEQYF.

V is TRBV2 and J is TRBJ2-5, with 8 bases lining up with TRBD1. V was clipped by 4 bases and J by 5 bases; unmatched bases: 6. This CDR3 contains 14 residues. Germline-derived CDR1 and CDR2 are SNHLY and FYNNEI. The CDR3 region is CASSGQGARETQYF. Written as DNA, the CDR3 is TGTGCCAGCAGTGGGCAGGGGGCAAGGGAGACCCAGTACTTC. The complete variable domain, with remaining parts taken from reference TRBV2 and TRBJ2-5, reads EPEVTQTPSHQVTQMGQEVILRCVPISNHLYFYWYRQILGQKVEFLVSFYNNEISEKSEIFDDQFSVERPDGSNFTLKIRSTKLEDSAMYFCASSGQGARETQYFGPGTRLLVL.

This clone was observed once. This chain uses TRBV7-9 with TRBJ2-7; 8 nucleotides align to TRBD1. The CDR3 has 16 residues. Germline loops: CDR1 SEHNR, CDR2 FQNEAQ (reference sequence). V trimming: 5 bases; J trimming: 2 bases; junction bases outside the gene matches: 11. Written as DNA, the CDR3 is TGTGCCAGCAGCCCTGGACAGGGAGTAAGCCCCTACGAGCAGTACTTC. This codes for CASSPGQGVSPYEQYF.

This chain uses TRBV6-5 with TRBJ2-4; possible D gene TRBD1, 6 bases. The germline gives CDR1 MNHEY, CDR2 SVGAGI. This CDR3 spans 11 amino acids. V shed 10 bases and J shed 9 bases, with 13 bases lying between them. Here the CDR3 DNA reads TGTGCCACCTTACAGGGTTCCATTCAGTACTTC. As protein: CATLQGSIQYF.

The rearrangement joins TRBV7-9 to TRBJ2-7; the D gene is possibly TRBD2 (5 bases). This CDR3 is 14 amino acids long. Looked up from germline, CDR1 is SEHNR and CDR2 is FQNEAQ (reference sequence). Between the trimmed V and J ends, which lost 1 base and 3 bases, there was a span of 10 bases. CDR3 amino acids: CASSLVGVGYEQYF. Written as DNA, the CDR3 is TGTGCCAGCAGCTTAGTCGGGGTTGGCTACGAGCAGTACTTC.

This clone showed up just a few times. This chain uses TRBV7-9 with TRBJ2-7; D uncertain. V dropped 5 bases and J dropped 2 bases, with 7 bases sitting between them. In germline, CDR1 is SEHNR, CDR2 FQNEAQ (reference sequence). This CDR3 is built from 12 residues. The CDR3 is CASSLRPYEQYF. Here the CDR3 DNA reads TGTGCCAGCAGCCTAAGGCCCTACGAGCAGTACTTC.

The chain links TRBV29-1 to TRBJ2-7; TRBD1 matches 7 bases. CDR1 is SQVTM, CDR2 ANQGSEA, per germline. V dropped 3 bases and J dropped 0; count of bases not matched to a gene: 2. The CDR3 totals 13 residues. CDR3 in amino acids: CSVEGQNSYEQYF. CDR3 in DNA: TGCAGCGTTGAGGGACAGAACTCCTACGAGCAGTACTTC.

In its sample, this clone was seen a few times. V is TRBV7-9 and J is TRBJ2-1, with D perhaps TRBD1 (6 bases). V shed 5 bases and J shed 1 base, with 15 bases lying between them. CDR1 and CDR2 (germline): SEHNR, FQNEAQ (reference sequence). This CDR3 has 16 amino acids. As DNA, the CDR3 is TGTGCCAGCAGCGGCTGGGGGCCTCCTTCCTACAATGAGCAGTTCTTC. Translating gives CASSGWGPPSYNEQFF.

The chain uses TRBV7-2 and TRBJ2-3; D call uncertain. Trimming took 2 bases from V and 5 from J, leaving 5 bases between them. CDR1 is SGHTA and CDR2 is FQGNSA in the germline V gene. The CDR3 runs to 12 residues. The CDR3 reads CASSLYLDTQYF. CDR3 bases: TGTGCCAGCAGCTTATACTTAGATACGCAGTATTTT.

The chain links TRBV6-5 to TRBJ2-1, with D possibly matching TRBD1 (5 bases). The CDR3 has 13 amino acids. Trimming took off 6 bases at V and 10 bases at J, with 16 bases between the two ends. Looked up from germline, CDR1 is MNHEY and CDR2 is SVGAGI. CDR3 sequence reads: CASSLVESGEQFF. CDR3 DNA: TGTGCCAGCAGCCTAGTCGAGTCAGGGGAGCAGTTCTTC.

The genes are TRBV9 and TRBJ2-2; 12 positions agree with TRBD2. The germline V gene encodes CDR1 SGDLS and CDR2 YYNGEE. J lost 4 bases, V lost 4 bases, and 5 bases had no gene match. The CDR3 is made up of 16 amino acids. Here the CDR3 reads CASSKRTSGATGELFF. CDR3 sequence (DNA): TGTGCCAGCAGCAAAAGGACTAGCGGGGCCACCGGGGAGCTGTTTTTT.

Comments on this clone: At the DNA level, this CDR3 is encoded by other sequences in the same sample as well. This chain connects TRBV9 to TRBJ2-3; D is ambiguous. Germline V lookup: CDR1 SGDLS, CDR2 YYNGEE. This CDR3 has 12 residues. Trimming pared 0 bases from V and 5 bases from J, leaving 4 bases between. The chain's CDR3 is CASSVGGDTQYF. The CDR3 DNA reads as TGTGCCAGCAGCGTAGGCGGAGATACGCAGTATTTT.

This clone was counted a few times. The V call is TRBV27, the J call TRBJ2-7; tentatively, D is TRBD2 (6 bases). The CDR3 contains 12 residues. CDR1 is MNHEY, CDR2 SMNVEV, per germline (reference sequence). Trimming shortened V by 5 bases and J by 7 bases, and 12 bases separated the two germline ends. In DNA form, the CDR3 reads TGTGCCAGCAGTCTTCGTGGGGGGGAGCAGTACTTC. Encoded protein: CASSLRGGEQYF.

Only a few counts were recorded for this clone. CDR3 sequence reads: CASSTWDSPVYEQYF. CDR3 nucleotide sequence: TGTGCCAGCAGCACCTGGGACAGTCCTGTCTACGAGCAGTACTTC. This chain links TRBV7-9 with TRBJ2-7; 7 bases fit TRBD1. The CDR3 is 15 amino acids. Germline values: CDR1 SEHNR, CDR2 FQNEAQ (reference sequence). Losses at the gene ends were 5 bases for V and 3 bases for J; bases not matched to a gene: 10.

The chain combines TRBV5-6 with TRBJ2-1; tentatively, D is TRBD1 or TRBD2 (5 bases each). The germline gives CDR1 SGHDT, CDR2 YYEEEE. The CDR3 covers 14 residues. Trimming removed 3 bases at V and 7 bases at J, with 14 bases between. The CDR3: CASSSGTALNEQFF. The CDR3 bases are TGTGCCAGCAGCTCCGGGACCGCCCTAAATGAGCAGTTCTTC.

The chain carries TRBV5-6 and TRBJ1-1, with D hard to call. This CDR3 has 12 residues. Looked up from germline, CDR1 is SGHDT and CDR2 is YYEEEE. V lost 3 bases to trimming and J lost 1 base, with 4 bases between them. The CDR3 loop reads CASSYGNTEAFF. CDR3 nucleotide sequence: TGTGCCAGCAGCTATGGGAACACTGAAGCTTTCTTT.

The chain carries TRBV10-3 and TRBJ2-5; no clear D gene. CDR1 and CDR2 (germline): ENHRY, SYGVKD. Trimming shortened V by 10 bases and J by 1 base, and 22 bases separated the two germline ends. This CDR3 region has 16 residues. The CDR3 DNA follows: TGTGCCACCACCCCCGTGGAGCACCTACCCCAAGAGACCCAGTACTTC. Translating gives CATTPVEHLPQETQYF.

The J gene is TRBJ2-1, the V gene TRBV30, with 7 bases identical to TRBD2. The J segment lost 3 bases and the V segment lost 2 bases, leaving 7 bases of the junction unmatched. Germline CDR1 is GTSNPN and CDR2 is SVGIG (reference sequence). The CDR3 contains 15 residues. This CDR3 is CAWSLGAGDYNEQFF. The CDR3, as DNA: TGTGCCTGGAGTTTAGGCGCGGGGGACTACAATGAGCAGTTCTTC.

The rearrangement links TRBV27 to TRBJ2-2; the D is unclear. Germline V gives CDR1 MNHEY, CDR2 SMNVEV (reference sequence). This CDR3 region has 13 residues. V dropped 0 bases and J dropped 8 bases, with 7 bases sitting between them. This chain's CDR3 is CASSLSRSGELFF. The CDR3 DNA sequence: TGTGCCAGCAGTTTATCGAGATCGGGGGAGCTGTTTTTT.

The chain recombines TRBV7-9 with TRBJ2-5, with 8 bases fitting TRBD1. Trimming removed 7 bases from V and 3 bases from J; junction bases left unmatched: 4. The CDR3 runs 13 residues. Germline CDR1 is SEHNR and CDR2 is FQNEAQ (reference sequence). CDR3 in amino acids: CASTPGQEETQYF. The CDR3 nucleotides read TGTGCCAGCACCCCGGGACAGGAAGAGACCCAGTACTTC.

Only a few counts were recorded for this clone. The same CDR3 arises from other DNA sequences in this sample as well. This chain joins TRBV14 and TRBJ1-2; D perhaps matches TRBD1 (6 bases). Trimming left V 4 bases short and J 6 bases short, with 12 bases between. Germline CDR1 reads SGHDN; CDR2 reads FVKESK. The CDR3 totals 13 residues. The CDR3 DNA sequence: TGTGCCAGCAGCCCCTTGGCAGGGGATGGCTACACCTTC. Amino acid sequence: CASSPLAGDGYTF.

V usage is TRBV5-1 and J usage is TRBJ2-2, with 9 positions matching TRBD1. This CDR3 region has 22 residues. Germline V gene lookup returns CDR1 SGHRS and CDR2 YFSETQ. V lost 1 base to trimming and J lost 2 bases; unmatched junction nucleotides: 21. This CDR3 reads CASSLLGETYAGTGTNTGELFF. CDR3 sequence (DNA): TGCGCCAGCAGCTTGTTAGGGGAGACGTACGCCGGGACAGGGACTAACACCGGGGAGCTGTTTTTT.